One sample yielded the 13 T cell receptor beta chains listed below, sequenced in a study of T cell repertoires in cytomegalovirus infection. TCRdb itself ran the reads through MiXCR, one entry per CDR3 protein. The sample contains approximately 910,000 distinct CDR3 sequences, around 32% of which appear only once. For these TCRs, the target antigens are not known. Sequencing was performed on cultured CD8+ T cells from PBMCs, taken from culture after CMV antigen stimulation. The receptors come from a human donor in good health (CMV status not recorded). Some clones in this sample may be carry-over from other donors' samples.

The chain couples TRBV7-8 to TRBJ1-5; possible D gene TRBD1, 6 bases. Trimming left V 0 bases short and J 3 bases short, with 12 bases between. Germline V gene sequence: CDR1 SGHVS, CDR2 FQNEAQ. This CDR3 spans 16 amino acids. The CDR3 DNA reads TGTGCCAGCAGCTTAGCGCAAACAGGGTTCAATCAGCCCCAGCATTTT. Translation: CASSLAQTGFNQPQHF.

Points on this clonotype: A much larger clone differs from this one at a single base, so this may be a read error. The rearrangement uses TRBV7-6 and TRBJ1-5, with 8 bases lining up with TRBD1. V shed 1 base and J 9 bases; nucleotides not matched to a gene: 17. There are 18 residues in the CDR3. The V gene's germline CDR1 is SGHVS and CDR2 FNYEAQ. The chain's CDR3 is CASSLELQDRAGVRPQHF. The CDR3 region has the DNA TGTGCCAGCAGCTTAGAACTTCAGGACAGGGCTGGTGTCCGGCCCCAGCATTTT.

At least ten counts were recorded for this clonotype. The V gene is TRBV7-8, the J gene TRBJ2-1, with 9 bases aligning to TRBD1. Germline V gives CDR1 SGHVS, CDR2 FQNEAQ. After removal of 5 bases from V and 5 bases from J, the junction contained 10 bases not matched to a gene. The CDR3 sequence is 16 residues long. In nucleotides, the CDR3 is TGTGCCAGCAGCCCGCGTGGGACAGGGAGTGACAATGAGCAGTTCTTC. This gives the protein CASSPRGTGSDNEQFF.

The CDR3 DNA reads TGTGCCACCAGCAGAATCGGGGGGGCCTCCCGGGAAGAGACCCAGTACTTC. Amino acid sequence: CATSRIGGASREETQYF. The chain carries TRBV15 and TRBJ2-5; 8 bases agree with TRBD2. V shed 2 bases and J 3 bases; nucleotides not matched to a gene: 11. This CDR3 contains 17 residues. The germline V gene encodes CDR1 LNHNV and CDR2 YYDKDF (reference sequence).

The chain couples TRBV12-3 or TRBV12-4 to TRBJ2-1, with D maybe TRBD1 (5 bases). CDR3 length equals 13 residues. V was clipped by 6 bases and J by 4 bases, with 10 bases between them. Here the CDR3 reads CASSPAGYNEQFF. The DNA for the CDR3 is TGTGCCAGCAGCCCTGCAGGGTACAATGAGCAGTTCTTC.

The chain couples TRBV5-1 to TRBJ2-1; tentatively, D is TRBD2 (6 bases). Germline V gene data show CDR1 as SGHRS and CDR2 as YFSETQ. V was cut by 3 bases and J by 3 bases, with 22 bases left in between. CDR3 length: 18 amino acids. Here the CDR3 reads CASSSGAKTGLLYNEQFF. The CDR3 DNA reads as TGCGCCAGCAGCTCTGGGGCGAAAACGGGACTTCTCTACAATGAGCAGTTCTTC. Full variable domain (missing parts from reference TRBV5-1 and TRBJ2-1): KAGVTQTPRYLIKTRGQQVTLSCSPISGHRSVSWYQQTPGQGLQFLFEYFSETQRNKGNFPGRFSGRQFSNSRSEMNVSTLELGDSALYLCASSSGAKTGLLYNEQFFGPGTRLTVL.

The CDR3, as DNA: TGTGCCAGCAGCTTAGCAAAAGCTGAAGCTTTCTTT. Its translation is CASSLAKAEAFF. The gene calls are TRBV7-9 and TRBJ1-1; D is unresolved. The germline CDR1 and CDR2 sequences are SEHNR and FQNEAQ (reference sequence). Trimming removed 0 bases from V and 6 bases from J, with 5 bases in between. This CDR3 contains 12 residues.

J is TRBJ2-1 and V is TRBV6-5, with D hard to call. The CDR3 length is 13 residues. Trimming took 0 bases from V and 10 from J, leaving 10 bases between them. Germline V CDR1 and CDR2: MNHEY, SVGAGI. In DNA, the CDR3 is TGTGCCAGCAGTTACTCTGGGGTACAGGAGCAGTTCTTC. Translation gives CASSYSGVQEQFF.

Sample share makes this clonotype medium-sized. CDR3 in amino acids: CASSPAINYGYTF. The CDR3 region has the DNA TGTGCCAGCAGTCCAGCAATCAACTATGGCTACACCTTC. The chain combines TRBV12-3 or TRBV12-4 with TRBJ1-2; D gene ambiguous. Trimming left V 5 bases short and J 2 bases short, with 9 bases between. The CDR3 is 13 amino acids.

This clonotype has more than one count but fewer than ten. This rearrangement joins TRBV4-1 to TRBJ1-3; a weak D match, TRBD1 (6 bases). Germline CDR1 MGHRA, CDR2 YSYEKL. The CDR3 is 17 amino acids. Trimming took off 5 bases at V and 0 bases at J, with 17 bases between the two ends. This chain's CDR3 is CASSDRSGQVSGNTIYF. In DNA, the CDR3 is TGCGCCAGCAGCGACCGTTCGGGACAAGTCTCTGGAAACACCATATATTTT.

This clonotype has a handful of counts. The rearrangement uses TRBV6-1 and TRBJ2-2; D is undetermined. The V gene lost 2 bases and the J gene lost 7 bases, with 5 bases spanning the gap. The germline V gene has CDR1 MNHNS and CDR2 SASEGT. The CDR3 spans 12 residues. The CDR3 DNA follows: TGTGCCAGCAGTGAATGGGGCGGGGAGCTGTTTTTT. Its protein is CASSEWGGELFF.

This clonotype was counted only a few times. The chain employs TRBV7-9 and TRBJ2-1; 7 bases are a match to TRBD1. Germline values: CDR1 SEHNR, CDR2 FQNEAQ (reference sequence). The CDR3 runs 11 residues. V gave up 11 bases and J gave up 7 bases; unmatched junction bases: 5. The CDR3 DNA sequence: TGTGCCGCTCTCAGGGGGAATGAGCAGTTCTTC. Amino acids: CAALRGNEQFF.

This clonotype has a handful of counts. This chain links TRBV6-5 with TRBJ1-1, with D perhaps matching TRBD1 (5 bases). Germline CDR1 is MNHEY and CDR2 is SVGAGI. V was shortened by 0 bases and J by 0 bases, with 11 bases between the two germline ends. The CDR3 loop spans 16 amino acids. CDR3 in DNA: TGTGCCAGCAGTTACTCCACGGGACCGCTGAACACTGAAGCTTTCTTT. It encodes CASSYSTGPLNTEAFF.